What follows describes a single T cell receptor beta chain. The entry originates in a study of blood T cell repertoires in COVID-19. Across the study: There were acute and convalescent COVID-19 samples, and they came from the United States, Italy and Spain. From T cells, B-cell-depleted T cells, or PBMCs came the material, which was cDNA or gDNA.

How the authors handled the data: Researchers report that nucleated cell counts were estimated from reference gene primer amplification. Clones were read by immunoSEQ multiplex PCR, and TCRdb kept only the in-frame ones, dropping some. From that table come the V and J calls and clone size; the DNA was used to work out D and trimming. The sample lists about 53,000 clones, about nine tenths occurring once. Trimming removed 4 bases at V and 5 bases at J, with 16 bases between. Germline V gene sequence: CDR1 SGHNT, CDR2 YYREEE (reference sequence). The CDR3 is 14 residues long. The chain employs TRBV5-4 and TRBJ2-7; possibly TRBD2 for D (7 bases). Sequencing used peripheral blood. This receptor was taken from an elderly man with acute or convalescent COVID-19. CDR3 nucleotide sequence: TGTGCCAGCAGCCGTGCGGGGGCCCGGGACGAGCAGTACTTC. Its protein is CASSRAGARDEQYF.